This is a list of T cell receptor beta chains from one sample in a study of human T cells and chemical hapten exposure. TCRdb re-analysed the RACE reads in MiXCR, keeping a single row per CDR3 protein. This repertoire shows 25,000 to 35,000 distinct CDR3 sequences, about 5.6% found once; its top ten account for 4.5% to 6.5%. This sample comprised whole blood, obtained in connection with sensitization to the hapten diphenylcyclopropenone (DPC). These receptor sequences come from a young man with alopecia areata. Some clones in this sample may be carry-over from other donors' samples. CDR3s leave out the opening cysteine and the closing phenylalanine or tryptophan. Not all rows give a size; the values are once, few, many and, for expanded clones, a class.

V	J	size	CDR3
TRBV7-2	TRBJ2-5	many	ASSSLETQY
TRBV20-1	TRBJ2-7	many	SVLLAFSSYEQY
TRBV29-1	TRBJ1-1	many	SWTGLTEAF
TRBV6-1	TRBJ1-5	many	ASRGDSLSNQPQH
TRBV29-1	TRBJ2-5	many	SVEGGEETQY
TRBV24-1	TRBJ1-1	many	ATSVPDRLNTEAF
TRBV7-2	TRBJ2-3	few	ASSSNTDTQY
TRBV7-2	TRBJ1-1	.	ASSLALEGAEAF
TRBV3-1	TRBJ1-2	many	ASSLRGSSFGGYT
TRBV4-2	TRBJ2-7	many	ASSQTGTAATEQY
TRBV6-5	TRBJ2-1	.	ASNQGTSGREVGYNEQF